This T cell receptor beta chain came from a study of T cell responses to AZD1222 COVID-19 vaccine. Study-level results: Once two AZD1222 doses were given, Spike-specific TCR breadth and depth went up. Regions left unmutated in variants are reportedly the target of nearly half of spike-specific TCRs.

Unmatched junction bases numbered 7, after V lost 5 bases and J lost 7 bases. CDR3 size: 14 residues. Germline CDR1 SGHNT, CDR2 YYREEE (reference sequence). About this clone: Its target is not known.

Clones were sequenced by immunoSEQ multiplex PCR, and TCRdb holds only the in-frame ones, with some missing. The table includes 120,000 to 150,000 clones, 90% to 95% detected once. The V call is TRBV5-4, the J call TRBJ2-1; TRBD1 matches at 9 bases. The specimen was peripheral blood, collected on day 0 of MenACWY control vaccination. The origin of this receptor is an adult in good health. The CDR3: CASSPGQGRNEQFF. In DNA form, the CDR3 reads TGTGCCAGCAGTCCTGGACAGGGGAGGAATGAGCAGTTCTTC.